This T cell receptor (beta chain) was found in a study of tumor-infiltrating lymphocytes in primary liver carcinoma. Study information: Sample counts of productive TCRbeta reads spanned roughly 3.65 to 8 million; these counts were similar across tissue types. Findings of the study overall: For tumor-adjacent and tumor-blood pairs, overlap was less than that seen for tumor region pairs. Tumor top-250-clone fractions significantly exceeded those of blood (p = 0.039).

To note about this clonotype: Its target is unknown.

It was unsorted whole blood that yielded blood RNA, and germline DNA was also extracted. HBV chronically infected the treatment-naive patients. TCR beta cDNA was made from approximately 540 ng total RNA with a constant-region primer. Researchers made the TCR beta libraries by running three nested multiplex PCR rounds with slightly modified ARM-PCR. Both of the initial two PCR rounds ran for roughly 11 cycles and employed TRBV1-TRBV30 forward primers alongside a C-beta reverse primer. TCRdb re-derived calls from the multiplex PCR reads in MiXCR, one entry per CDR3 protein. The table lists more than 150,000 distinct CDR3 sequences, about 55% of them singletons, with less than 75% in the top ten. V was clipped by 4 bases and J by 4 bases; unmatched bases: 5. The CDR3 loop spans 15 amino acids. The V gene's germline CDR1 is SGHDN and CDR2 FVKESK.

V usage is TRBV14 and J usage is TRBJ2-1; 9 nucleotides match TRBD2. The specimen was peripheral blood. The clonotype comes from a man aged 40-50 years with primary liver carcinoma and hepatitis B virus infection. The CDR3 bases are TGTGCCAGCAGCCCAGCGGGAGGAACTTACAATGAGCAGTTCTTC. Translation: CASSPAGGTYNEQFF. Using reference TRBV14 and TRBJ2-1 for the parts outside the CDR3, the full variable domain is EAGVTQFPSHSVIEKGQTVTLRCDPISGHDNLYWYRRVMGKEIKFLLHFVKESKQDESGMPNNRFLAERTGGTYSTLKVQPAELEDSGVYFCASSPAGGTYNEQFFGPGTRLTVL.